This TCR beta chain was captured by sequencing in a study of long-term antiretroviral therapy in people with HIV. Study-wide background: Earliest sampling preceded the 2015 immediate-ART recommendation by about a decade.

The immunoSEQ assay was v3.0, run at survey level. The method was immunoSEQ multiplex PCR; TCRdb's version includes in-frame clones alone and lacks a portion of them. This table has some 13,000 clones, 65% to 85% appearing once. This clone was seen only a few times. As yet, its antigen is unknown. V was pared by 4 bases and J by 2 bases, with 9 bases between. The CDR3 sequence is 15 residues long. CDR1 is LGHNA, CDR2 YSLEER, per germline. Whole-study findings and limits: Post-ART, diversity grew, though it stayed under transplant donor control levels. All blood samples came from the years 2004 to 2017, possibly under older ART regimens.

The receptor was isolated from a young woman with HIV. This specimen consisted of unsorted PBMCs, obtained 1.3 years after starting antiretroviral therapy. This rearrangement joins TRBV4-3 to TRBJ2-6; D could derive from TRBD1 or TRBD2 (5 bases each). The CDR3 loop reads CASSPRGAGANVLTF. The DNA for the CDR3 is TGCGCCAGCAGCCCGAGGGGCGCTGGGGCCAACGTCCTGACTTTC.